This TCR beta chain was retrieved from a study of cytomegalovirus exposure and HLA in healthy donors. Libraries were prepared by immunoSEQ multiplex PCR; TCRdb keeps only in-frame clonotypes and omits some of them. The sample consists of about 240,000 clones, about 90% of them appearing once. A note on this clone: The antigen remains unidentified.

Study-level results: In a later analysis, first-cohort TCR clusters were found to tend to co-occur in the approximately 120 validation repertoires. TCR sequences were mostly rare, though some public TCRs occurred in many donors.

J gave up 16 bases and V 5 bases, and 16 bases lay outside the gene matches. This CDR3 region has 14 residues. Germline V CDR1 and CDR2: SQVTM, ANQGSEA. This clonotype was obtained from a woman aged 25 to 39 in good health and CMV-seropositive. The rearrangement joins TRBV29-1 to TRBJ2-1; 11 bases fit TRBD2. The sequencing input was PBMCs. CDR3 sequence reads: CSVSNSGRVQLNFF. CDR3 nucleotides: TGCAGCGTTTCCAATAGCGGGAGGGTCCAGCTTAACTTCTTC.